This T cell receptor (beta chain) derives from a study of cytomegalovirus exposure and HLA in healthy donors. The germline V and J ends were trimmed by 1 base and 1 base, with 9 bases remaining between them. Germline V gives CDR1 GTSNPN, CDR2 SVGIG (reference sequence). The CDR3 spans 14 residues. Measured with immunoSEQ multiplex PCR; TCRdb has only the in-frame clones, and not every one. Among 160,000 or so clones listed, over 80% were seen once. Material for sequencing was PBMCs. This receptor was identified in a young man in good health and CMV-seropositive. The rearrangement joins TRBV30 to TRBJ2-3, with a weak D call TRBD1 (5 bases). The CDR3 nucleotides read TGTGCCTGGAGTGACAGGTGGGGCACAGATACGCAGTATTTT. Translation: CAWSDRWGTDTQYF. The whole variable domain, filled in from reference TRBV30 and TRBJ2-3, reads SQTIHQWPATLVQPVGSPLSLECTVEGTSNPNLYWYRQAAGRGLQLLFYSVGIGQISSEVPQNLSASRPQDRQFILSSKKLLLSDSGFYLCAWSDRWGTDTQYFGPGTRLTVL.